Below, one T cell receptor beta chain is given with its context. The target antigen is unknown. The sample comes from a study of a mutant IDH1 vaccine in newly diagnosed glioma. At the level of the study: Vaccination was launched 4-6 weeks after radiotherapy alone, or with temozolomide cycles. Averaging approximately 40 years of age, treated patients were roughly 60% male and approximately 38% female. Previous treatment comprised radiotherapy, temozolomide, or both, mostly both.

Study-wide results and caveats: The vaccine induced immune responses, and these occurred in roughly 93% of patients.

V was shortened by 6 bases and J by 0 bases, with 15 bases between the two germline ends. The CDR3 totals 16 residues. The germline gives CDR1 SNHLY, CDR2 FYNNEI. Only in-frame clones appear in the TCRdb table, and some are missing; sequencing was by immunoSEQ multiplex PCR. The data hold about 64,000 clones, with around 83% observed a single time. The time point was: week 23, last vaccination. One vaccine dose held 300 ug of mutant IDH1 20-mer peptide and came with topical imiquimod. Specimen: PBMCs, collected from a glioma patient whose treatment included an IDH1 peptide vaccine. This chain connects TRBV2 to TRBJ1-5; D is perhaps TRBD1 (5 bases). The sequence came from a man between 25 and 39 years old with glioma. The CDR3 coding sequence is TGTGCCAGCAGGGCTCCTCAGGGATATAGCAATCAGCCCCAGCATTTT. This codes for CASRAPQGYSNQPQHF.